These 22 T cell receptor beta chains were sequenced from one sample in a study of cytomegalovirus exposure and HLA in healthy donors. Assay used: immunoSEQ multiplex PCR; TCRdb lists only in-frame clones, some missing. The sample lists roughly 60,000 clones, 85% to 95% occurring once. The specimen was PBMCs. The receptor source for this set is a woman aged 18-30 years in good health and CMV-seropositive.

The chain recombines TRBV6-1 with TRBJ1-5, with D possibly matching TRBD1 (6 bases). Germline lookup yields CDR1 MNHNS and CDR2 SASEGT. This CDR3 region has 14 residues. The V and J ends lost 2 bases and 9 bases respectively, with 14 bases between them. CDR3 bases: TGTGCCAGCAGTGAATACGGACTGGGGGCGCCCCAGCATTTT. It encodes CASSEYGLGAPQHF.

V usage is TRBV4-3 and J usage is TRBJ2-7; 8 nucleotides line up with TRBD2. Germline-derived CDR1 and CDR2 are LGHNA and YSLEER. J was trimmed by 3 bases and V by 4 bases; bases with no gene match: 8. The CDR3 length is 15 residues. The CDR3 DNA is TGCGCCAGCAGCCCCTACCGGGAGGGGGTCTACGAGCAGTACTTC. The encoded protein is CASSPYREGVYEQYF.

This chain joins TRBV10-1 and TRBJ2-6; weak D call: TRBD1 (6 bases). Germline loops: CDR1 WNHNN, CDR2 SYGVQD (reference sequence). The CDR3 runs 16 residues. Trimming removed 6 bases from V and 0 bases from J, with 12 bases in between. The CDR3 region has the DNA TGCGCCAGCAGGGACAGCCCTTTCTCTGGGGCCAACGTCCTGACTTTC. As protein: CASRDSPFSGANVLTF.

The DNA for the CDR3 is TGTGCCAGCAGTGAATACAGCGGTGCAAACTATGGCTACACCTTC. Translated: CASSEYSGANYGYTF. V usage is TRBV6-1 and J usage is TRBJ1-2; no clear D. There are 15 residues in the CDR3. Germline V gene sequence: CDR1 MNHNS, CDR2 SASEGT. V gave up 2 bases and J gave up 2 bases, with 12 bases separating them.

The chain employs TRBV11-2 and TRBJ2-2; 8 bases fit TRBD2. The CDR3 consists of 15 residues. The V gene end was trimmed by 5 bases and the J gene end by 6 bases; junction bases not matched to a gene: 8. Germline V lookup: CDR1 SGHAT, CDR2 FQNNGV. In DNA form, the CDR3 reads TGTGCCAGCAGCCCCCGAAGCGGGGGATCCGGGGAGCTGTTTTTT. Its protein is CASSPRSGGSGELFF. Complete variable domain (other parts from reference TRBV11-2 and TRBJ2-2): EAGVAQSPRYKIIEKRQSVAFWCNPISGHATLYWYQQILGQGPKLLIQFQNNGVVDDSQLPKDRFSAERLKGVDSTLKIQPAKLEDSAVYLCASSPRSGGSGELFFGEGSRLTVL.

The chain uses TRBV9 and TRBJ2-5; D unclear. The germline gives CDR1 SGDLS, CDR2 YYNGEE. This CDR3 spans 15 amino acids. Trimming left V 0 bases short and J 1 base short, with 10 bases between. CDR3 protein: CASSVGVTLQETQYF. The CDR3, as DNA: TGTGCCAGCAGCGTAGGAGTGACTCTCCAAGAGACCCAGTACTTC.

This rearrangement joins TRBV7-3 to TRBJ2-2; D is perhaps TRBD1 (5 bases). There are 16 residues in the CDR3. The germline V and J ends were trimmed by 5 bases and 1 base, with 14 bases remaining between them. CDR1 is SGHTA, CDR2 FQGTGA, per germline. The CDR3 DNA sequence: TGTGCCAGCAGCCTATACCAGCAGGGGAACACCGGGGAGCTGTTTTTT. It encodes CASSLYQQGNTGELFF.

V gene TRBV9 combines with J gene TRBJ2-6, with D unclear. V lost 0 bases and J lost 0, with 7 bases in between. Germline V gene lookup returns CDR1 SGDLS and CDR2 YYNGEE. CDR3 size: 16 residues. As DNA, the CDR3 is TGTGCCAGCAGCGTAGTCCCCCTCTCTGGGGCCAACGTCCTGACTTTC. Residues: CASSVVPLSGANVLTF.

The chain couples TRBV29-1 to TRBJ1-5, with 8 bases that match TRBD1. Trimming cost V 8 bases and J 7 bases; bases outside gene matches: 10. The CDR3 spans 13 residues. Looked up from germline, CDR1 is SQVTM and CDR2 is ANQGSEA. The CDR3 loop is CSTGQGTGQPQHF. The CDR3 DNA follows: TGCAGCACCGGACAGGGTACGGGACAGCCCCAGCATTTT. Full variable domain (outside the CDR3, taken from reference TRBV29-1 and TRBJ1-5): SAVISQKPSRDICQRGTSLTIQCQVDSQVTMMFWYRQQPGQSLTLIATANQGSEATYESGFVIDKFPISRPNLTFSTLTVSNMSPEDSSIYLCSTGQGTGQPQHFGDGTRLSIL.

A remark on this clone: Other DNA sequences in the same sample also yield this CDR3. The V call is TRBV9, the J call TRBJ1-4; D is possibly TRBD1 (5 bases). Germline values: CDR1 SGDLS, CDR2 YYNGEE. The CDR3 runs 14 residues. Trimming removed 2 bases at V and 2 bases at J, with 7 bases between. The CDR3 nucleotides read TGTGCCAGCAGCGTGGGGGGGACTAATGAAAAACTGTTTTTT. Translated: CASSVGGTNEKLFF.

The chain links TRBV5-4 to TRBJ1-2; TRBD1 is a possible D gene (6 bases). Germline V lookup: CDR1 SGHNT, CDR2 YYREEE (reference sequence). V was cut by 0 bases and J by 6 bases, with 15 bases left in between. This CDR3 contains 15 residues. The CDR3 bases are TGTGCCAGCAGCTTGGCCCCAGGCCCAGGGGATGGCTACACCTTC. Protein sequence: CASSLAPGPGDGYTF.

The chain couples TRBV7-2 to TRBJ2-7, with 13 bases fitting TRBD2. Per the germline V gene, CDR1 is SGHTA and CDR2 is FQGNSA. J was trimmed by 9 bases and V by 3 bases; bases with no gene match: 5. The CDR3 covers 14 residues. The CDR3 nucleotides read TGTGCCAGCAGCTTGGGGACTAGCGGGGCGATGCAGTACTTC. Its protein product is CASSLGTSGAMQYF.

This clone was seen a single time. The chain links TRBV28 to TRBJ2-7; D not certain. Trimming took 6 bases from V and 2 from J, leaving 14 bases between them. Germline CDR1 reads MDHEN; CDR2 reads SYDVKM. This CDR3 is built from 14 residues. CDR3 in DNA: TGTGCCAGCAGCCTTATGGTCACGGCCTACGAGCAGTACTTC. It is translated as CASSLMVTAYEQYF.

V gene TRBV5-4 combines with J gene TRBJ1-6, with TRBD1 matching 7 bases. The germline CDR1 and CDR2 sequences are SGHNT and YYREEE (reference sequence). The CDR3 sequence is 15 residues long. Trimming took 3 bases from V and 7 from J; bases not matched to a gene: 7. CDR3 region: CASSYDRVGNSPLHF. In DNA, the CDR3 is TGTGCCAGCAGCTATGACAGGGTAGGAAATTCACCCCTCCACTTT.

The chain recombines TRBV12-1 with TRBJ2-7; the D call in the table, TRBD1, was not verified against the DNA. TRBV12-1 is recorded as a pseudogene. The CDR3 runs 16 residues. The CDR3 region is CASSSRGIPTLYEQYF. CDR3 DNA: TGTGCCAGCTCGTCCAGGGGGATCCCCACACTATACGAGCAGTACTTC.

The rearrangement joins TRBV21-1 to TRBJ1-5; the table gives TRBD1 as D, unverified against the DNA. TRBV21-1 is marked as a pseudogene. CDR3 length: 18 residues. The CDR3 loop reads CASSKEGNRDRGCQPQHF. CDR3 nucleotides: TGTGCCAGCAGCAAAGAGGGTAACCGGGACAGGGGATGCCAGCCCCAGCATTTT.

J is TRBJ1-3 and V is TRBV28; 7 positions agree with TRBD1. With 3 bases clipped from V and 6 bases from J, the junction kept 11 bases outside the gene matches. The CDR3 extends over 16 amino acids. Looked up from germline, CDR1 is MDHEN and CDR2 is SYDVKM. CDR3 sequence (DNA): TGTGCCAGCAGTTTCAACAGGGGCGCTTATGAAAACACCATATATTTT. It encodes CASSFNRGAYENTIYF. The full variable domain, rest sourced from reference TRBV28 and TRBJ1-3, is DVKVTQSSRYLVKRTGEKVFLECVQDMDHENMFWYRQDPGLGLRLIYFSYDVKMKEKGDIPEGYSVSREKKERFSLILESASTNQTSMYLCASSFNRGAYENTIYFGEGSWLTVV.

This clone was seen only a few times. The chain has TRBV11-2 and TRBJ2-3; possible D gene TRBD2, 6 bases. The ends were cut back, 5 bases at V and 2 bases at J, with 11 bases in the middle. This CDR3 is built from 14 residues. CDR1 and CDR2 (germline): SGHAT, FQNNGV. The CDR3 nucleotides read TGTGCCAGCAGCCGGGACTCTAACACAGATACGCAGTATTTT. It codes for CASSRDSNTDTQYF.

DNA of the CDR3: TGTGCCAGCTCACCATTTCGCCAAGAGACCCAGTACTTC. Protein: CASSPFRQETQYF. The chain couples TRBV18 to TRBJ2-5; D remains ambiguous. V shed 2 bases and J shed 1 base, with 5 bases lying between them. This CDR3 is 13 amino acids long. Germline CDR1 KGHSH, CDR2 LQKENI.

This chain links TRBV5-1 with TRBJ2-7; 11 bases are a match to TRBD2. Germline V gene sequence: CDR1 SGHRS, CDR2 YFSETQ. The CDR3 has 15 residues. V shed 4 bases and J 0 bases; nucleotides not matched to a gene: 3. The CDR3 loop reads CASSTTSGGSYEQYF. CDR3 coding DNA: TGCGCCAGCAGCACTACTAGCGGGGGCTCCTACGAGCAGTACTTC.

This sequence joins TRBV6-5 and TRBJ2-7; perhaps TRBD2 as D (7 bases). V was shortened by 7 bases and J by 8 bases, with 12 bases between the two germline ends. CDR3 length: 11 amino acids. Germline V lookup: CDR1 MNHEY, CDR2 SVGAGI. The CDR3 spells CASTRGGQQYF. The CDR3 DNA reads TGTGCCAGCACTAGGGGGGGACAGCAGTACTTC.

This clone was counted once. This chain joins TRBV7-6 and TRBJ2-3; D gene unclear. Trimming cost V 2 bases and J 6 bases, with 15 bases left between them. Germline CDR1 SGHVS, CDR2 FNYEAQ. This CDR3 is 15 amino acids long. The CDR3 DNA reads TGTGCCAGCAGCTTAACTACCTCGAGTGGGGATACGCAGTATTTT. It encodes CASSLTTSSGDTQYF.